This is a list of T cell receptor beta chains from one sample in a study of spatial heterogeneity in lung cancer. From the 5' RACE reads, TCRdb called clonotypes with MiXCR, one entry per CDR3 protein. This table has about 100,000 distinct CDR3 sequences, around 4.8% appearing once. The sample was lung tumor tissue, taken at surgery. Receptor source: a male donor with early-stage non-small cell lung cancer. Both conserved end residues are part of each CDR3. The D gene is left open where the match is weak. Size values are once, few and many counts, or a class for expanded clones, and some rows have none.

CDR3 DNA	CDR3 protein	V gene	J gene	CDR3 length	D gene	clone size
TGTGCCAGCAACTTCAGGGGGTTGGGTGTAGAGACCCAGTACTTC	CASNFRGLGVETQYF	TRBV12-3/TRBV12-4	TRBJ2-5	15	TRBD1	NA
TGTGCCAGCAGCCCCGGACTAGCGGCAGGCGAGCAGTTCTTC	CASSPGLAAGEQFF	TRBV3-1	TRBJ2-1	14	TRBD2	many
TGTGCCAGCAGCCGCGAGGGCCAGCCCCAGCATTTT	CASSREGQPQHF	TRBV3-1	TRBJ1-5	12	NA	many
TGTGCCAGCAGTTACTCGGGGGTACCAGAGACCCAGTACTTC	CASSYSGVPETQYF	TRBV6-2/TRBV6-3	TRBJ2-5	14	NA	few
TGTGCCAGCAGCTCGCCCGGGACTAGCTTCGATGAGCAGTTCTTC	CASSSPGTSFDEQFF	TRBV9	TRBJ2-1	15	TRBD2	many
TGTGCCAGCAGTTTACCACGCCTGGGTAATGAAAAACTGTTTTTT	CASSLPRLGNEKLFF	TRBV28	TRBJ1-4	15	NA	many
TGCGCCAGCAGCTTGGGGTCCATAGCCAAAAACATTCAGTACTTC	CASSLGSIAKNIQYF	TRBV5-1	TRBJ2-4	15	NA	many
TGTGCCAGCAGCTTCGGGACACTTGAAGCTTTCTTT	CASSFGTLEAFF	TRBV11-1	TRBJ1-1	12	NA	many
TGTGCCATCCTCGACAGGGACTATGGCTACACCTTC	CAILDRDYGYTF	TRBV10-3	TRBJ1-2	12	TRBD1	many
TGCAGCGTTGAAGTAGGCAGGGCCGGGGAGCTGTTTTTT	CSVEVGRAGELFF	TRBV29-1	TRBJ2-2	13	NA	few
TGTGCCAGCTCATACACAGATACGCAGTATTTT	CASSYTDTQYF	TRBV18	TRBJ2-3	11	NA	many
TGCAGCGCCGGACAGGGTGACACAGATACGCAGTATTTT	CSAGQGDTDTQYF	TRBV29-1	TRBJ2-3	13	TRBD1	many
TGTGCCAGCAGCCCGCAAGCCGTCGGGGCCACCGGGGAGCTGTTTTTT	CASSPQAVGATGELFF	TRBV3-1	TRBJ2-2	16	NA	many
TGTGCCAGCAGTTCGGGGACCCTTCAGTACTTC	CASSSGTLQYF	TRBV6-5	TRBJ2-4	11	NA	many
TGTGCCAGCAGTCCCGGAGGGGGGGCCAACGTCCTGACTTTC	CASSPGGGANVLTF	TRBV12-3/TRBV12-4	TRBJ2-6	14	NA	many
TGCAGTGCTAGAGATCCGGTAAGGGGTAGCACTGAAGCTTTCTTT	CSARDPVRGSTEAFF	TRBV20-1	TRBJ1-1	15	NA	many
TGTGCCAGCAGTTTGCGACGGAGCTATGGCTACACCTTC	CASSLRRSYGYTF	TRBV28	TRBJ1-2	13	NA	NA
TGCAGTGCTAGAGGACTAGCGGGAGGAGGGTCCTACGAGCAGTACTTC	CSARGLAGGGSYEQYF	TRBV20-1	TRBJ2-7	16	TRBD2	few
TGCGCCAGCAGCCAATTGCCAGTCAATGGTCAGCCCCAGCATTTT	CASSQLPVNGQPQHF	TRBV4-1	TRBJ1-5	15	NA	NA
TGTGCCAGCGTTCTTGCAGGGGAAGCTTTCTTT	CASVLAGEAFF	TRBV27	TRBJ1-1	11	NA	many
TGTGCCAGCAGTTCGGGACAGGGGGGCATTCAGTACTTC	CASSSGQGGIQYF	TRBV28	TRBJ2-4	13	TRBD1	many
TGTGCCAGCACCCTTATGGGGGACAGGGCAGTCTATGGCTACACCTTC	CASTLMGDRAVYGYTF	TRBV28	TRBJ1-2	16	TRBD1	NA
TGTGCCAGCAGTCCCAGGACAGGGGGAAGCTCGGACATTCAGTACTTC	CASSPRTGGSSDIQYF	TRBV12-3/TRBV12-4	TRBJ2-4	16	TRBD1	many
TGCAGTCCAATAATTAACACCGGGGAGCTGTTTTTT	CSPIINTGELFF	TRBV20-1	TRBJ2-2	12	NA	few
TGTGCCAGCAGACTAAAGGGACAGGGTAGTTTAGGCTACACCTTC	CASRLKGQGSLGYTF	TRBV6-6	TRBJ1-2	15	TRBD1	many
TGTGCCAGCAGCCAGCAGCTAGCGGCTAGCACAGATACGCAGTATTTT	CASSQQLAASTDTQYF	TRBV7-9	TRBJ2-3	16	TRBD2	many
TGCAGTGCCCAGAGGTCTCTCATTTTGAACACTGAAGCTTTCTTT	CSAQRSLILNTEAFF	TRBV20-1	TRBJ1-1	15	NA	NA
TGTGCCAGCAGTCCCGGACACCTCTCCTACGAGCAGTACTTC	CASSPGHLSYEQYF	TRBV7-9	TRBJ2-7	14	NA	few
TGTGCCAGCAGCCACACAACCGGGGAGCTGTTTTTT	CASSHTTGELFF	TRBV4-2	TRBJ2-2	12	NA	many
TGCGCCAGCAGCTTGGAGCCAGGGGGCTACGAGCAGTACTTC	CASSLEPGGYEQYF	TRBV5-1	TRBJ2-7	14	TRBD1	NA
TGTGCCAGCAGCTTAATTACTAGCGGGAGTCATTTT	CASSLITSGSHF	TRBV11-2	TRBJ2-3	12	TRBD2	many